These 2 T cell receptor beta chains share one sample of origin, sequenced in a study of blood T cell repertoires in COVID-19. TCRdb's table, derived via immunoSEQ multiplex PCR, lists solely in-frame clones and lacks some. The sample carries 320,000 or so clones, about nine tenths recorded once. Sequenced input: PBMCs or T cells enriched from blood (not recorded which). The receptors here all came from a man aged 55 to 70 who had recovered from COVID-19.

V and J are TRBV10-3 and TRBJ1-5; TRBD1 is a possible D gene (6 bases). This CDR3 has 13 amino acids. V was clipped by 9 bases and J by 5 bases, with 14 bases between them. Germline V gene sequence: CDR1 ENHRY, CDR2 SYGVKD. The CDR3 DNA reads TGTGCCATAGCCGGGGGGCTCGATCAGCCCCAGCATTTT. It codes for CAIAGGLDQPQHF.

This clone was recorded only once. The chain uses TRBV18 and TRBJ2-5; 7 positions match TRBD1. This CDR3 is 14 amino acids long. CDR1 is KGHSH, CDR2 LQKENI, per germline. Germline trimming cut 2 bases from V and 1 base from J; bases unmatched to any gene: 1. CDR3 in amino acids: CASSPGTAQETQYF. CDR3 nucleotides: TGTGCCAGCTCACCAGGGACAGCCCAAGAGACCCAGTACTTC.